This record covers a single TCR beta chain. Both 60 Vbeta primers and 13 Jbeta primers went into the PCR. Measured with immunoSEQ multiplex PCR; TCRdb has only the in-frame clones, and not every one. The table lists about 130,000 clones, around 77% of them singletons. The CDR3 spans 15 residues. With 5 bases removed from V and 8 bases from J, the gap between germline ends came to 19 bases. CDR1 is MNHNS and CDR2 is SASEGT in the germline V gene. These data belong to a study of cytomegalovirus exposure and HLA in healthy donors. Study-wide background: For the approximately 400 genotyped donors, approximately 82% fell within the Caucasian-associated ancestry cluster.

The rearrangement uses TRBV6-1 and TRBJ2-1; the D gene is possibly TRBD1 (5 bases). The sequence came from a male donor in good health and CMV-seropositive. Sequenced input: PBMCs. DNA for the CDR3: TGTGCCAGCAGTCCAGGGATGGCTCCCCTACATGAGCAGTTCTTC. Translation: CASSPGMAPLHEQFF.